This T cell receptor beta chain was sequenced during a study of CD8+ T cells in alopecia areata. As for the study in general: For the treated group, dosing was oral tofacitinib at 5 to 10 mg twice daily.

Following RNA extraction, reverse transcription yielded cDNA that acted as the sequencing template. The method was immunoSEQ multiplex PCR; TCRdb's version includes in-frame clones alone and lacks a portion of them. Here the sample spans about 210,000 clones, 35% to 40% being singletons. Germline CDR1 reads SQVTM; CDR2 reads ANQGSEA. This CDR3 comprises 14 residues. Germline trimming cut 5 bases from V and 5 bases from J; bases unmatched to any gene: 8. The treatment denotes: oral pan-JAK inhibitor, 5-10 mg twice daily. Researchers picked out CD4+ and CD8+ T cells from PBMCs by sorting. This clone was observed a few times. The antigen remains undetermined. Study-level results: The study found that many expanded lesional clones persisted in scalp and blood during tofacitinib. In patients, TCRs were shared less clearly than in mice, and HLA may possibly be involved.

The receptor was derived from a human donor with alopecia areata. The genes are TRBV29-1 and TRBJ2-5; 10 bases fit TRBD1. This sample comprised CD4+ T cells sorted from blood, obtained at roughly week 30, from a patient treated with tofacitinib. CDR3 coding DNA: TGCAGCGTTAGTGCCCGACAGGGGGCGGAGACCCAGTACTTC. It specifies CSVSARQGAETQYF.